This is a list of T cell receptor beta chains from one sample in a study of beta chain features in type 1 diabetes. Produced via immunoSEQ multiplex PCR; TCRdb's table is partial and in-frame only. The sample has around 190,000 clones, less than 15% seen once; the top ten hold about 0.59%. The sample taken for sequencing was central memory CD4+ T cells from blood. The source is a woman aged 18-29 years in good health. Both conserved end residues are part of each CDR3. Fields, in order: J gene, D gene, V gene, clone size, CDR3 length, CDR3 DNA, CDR3 protein. A D gene is named only where the DNA matches it firmly. Clone sizes are given selectively: once, few, many, or a class where the clone is expanded.

j_call: TRBJ1-1; d_call: NA; v_call: TRBV7-3; clone_size: few; cdr3_length: 15; cdr3_nt: TGTGCCAGCAGCCGAATGACAGCTATGAACACTGAAGCTTTCTTT; cdr3_aa: CASSRMTAMNTEAFF
j_call: TRBJ2-1; d_call: TRBD2; v_call: TRBV7-2; clone_size: few; cdr3_length: 14; cdr3_nt: TGTGCCAGCAGCCTGGATCGGGGGGACAATGAGCAGTTCTTC; cdr3_aa: CASSLDRGDNEQFF
j_call: TRBJ2-7; d_call: TRBD1; v_call: TRBV18; clone_size: NA; cdr3_length: 17; cdr3_nt: TGTGCCAGCTCCCTACATCCCCCGACAGGGACCTTTTACGAGCAGTACTTC; cdr3_aa: CASSLHPPTGTFYEQYF
j_call: TRBJ2-1; d_call: NA; v_call: TRBV7-9; clone_size: NA; cdr3_length: 16; cdr3_nt: TGTGCCAGCAGCTTAGCGCTAAACTGGGACACCAATGAGCAGTTCTTC; cdr3_aa: CASSLALNWDTNEQFF
j_call: TRBJ2-3; d_call: TRBD2; v_call: TRBV4-2; clone_size: NA; cdr3_length: 16; cdr3_nt: TGTGCCAGCAGCCAAGCAAGCGGGAGGGTCACAGATACGCAGTATTTT; cdr3_aa: CASSQASGRVTDTQYF
j_call: TRBJ2-7; d_call: NA; v_call: TRBV18; clone_size: few; cdr3_length: 14; cdr3_nt: TGTGCCAGCTCACTTTGGGACAAAACCTACGAGCAGTACTTC; cdr3_aa: CASSLWDKTYEQYF
j_call: TRBJ2-3; d_call: NA; v_call: TRBV18; clone_size: many; cdr3_length: 13; cdr3_nt: TGTGCCAGCTCACCGGACAGTTTAGATACGCAGTATTTT; cdr3_aa: CASSPDSLDTQYF
j_call: TRBJ2-3; d_call: TRBD2; v_call: TRBV5-1; clone_size: NA; cdr3_length: 16; cdr3_nt: TGCGCCAGCAGCCCAGGTTTGATAGCGGGGACAGATACGCAGTATTTT; cdr3_aa: CASSPGLIAGTDTQYF
j_call: TRBJ2-7; d_call: TRBD2; v_call: TRBV30; clone_size: NA; cdr3_length: 14; cdr3_nt: TGTGCCTGGAGTGTACTAGCGGGAGGGTGGGAGCAGTACTTC; cdr3_aa: CAWSVLAGGWEQYF
j_call: TRBJ2-1; d_call: TRBD1; v_call: TRBV7-9; clone_size: NA; cdr3_length: 14; cdr3_nt: TGTGCCAGCAGCTCCGGGACAGGGGGCAAGCGTCCCCTCTTC; cdr3_aa: CASSSGTGGKRPLF
j_call: TRBJ1-1; d_call: NA; v_call: TRBV2; clone_size: NA; cdr3_length: 14; cdr3_nt: TGTGCCAGCACCGGGCAGGGTTTGAACACTGAAGCTTTCTTT; cdr3_aa: CASTGQGLNTEAFF
j_call: TRBJ2-2; d_call: NA; v_call: TRBV29-1; clone_size: few; cdr3_length: 13; cdr3_nt: TGCAGCGTTGGACAAACGAACACCGGGGAGCTGTTTTTT; cdr3_aa: CSVGQTNTGELFF
j_call: TRBJ2-1; d_call: TRBD2; v_call: TRBV7-2; clone_size: few; cdr3_length: 17; cdr3_nt: TGTGCCAGCAGCTTAGCTCCTAGCGGGAGTGGCTACAATGAGCAGTTCTTC; cdr3_aa: CASSLAPSGSGYNEQFF
j_call: TRBJ2-5; d_call: TRBD2; v_call: TRBV4-2; clone_size: many; cdr3_length: 17; cdr3_nt: TGTGCCAGCAGCCAAGATATAACTAGCGGCCCCCAAGAGACCCAGTACTTC; cdr3_aa: CASSQDITSGPQETQYF
j_call: TRBJ2-1; d_call: NA; v_call: TRBV7-2; clone_size: NA; cdr3_length: 12; cdr3_nt: TGTGCCAGCAGCTCAGGACATACTGAGCAGTTCTTC; cdr3_aa: CASSSGHTEQFF
j_call: TRBJ2-5; d_call: NA; v_call: TRBV7-2; clone_size: NA; cdr3_length: 14; cdr3_nt: TGTGCCAGCAGCGTGGGACTCGCCCAAGAGACCCAGTACTTC; cdr3_aa: CASSVGLAQETQYF
j_call: TRBJ1-2; d_call: TRBD1; v_call: TRBV7-9; clone_size: few; cdr3_length: 14; cdr3_nt: TGTGCCAGCAGCCAGGGGGCGATTAACTATGGCTACACCTTC; cdr3_aa: CASSQGAINYGYTF
j_call: TRBJ2-1; d_call: NA; v_call: TRBV5-1; clone_size: NA; cdr3_length: 16; cdr3_nt: TGCGCCAGCAGCTTGGCGAGAAGTGGCTCCTACAATGAGCAGTTCTTC; cdr3_aa: CASSLARSGSYNEQFF
j_call: TRBJ2-3; d_call: TRBD2; v_call: TRBV5-1; clone_size: NA; cdr3_length: 18; cdr3_nt: TGCGCCAGCAGCTTGGATACTTTTAGCGGGAGTAGCACAGATACGCAGTATTTT; cdr3_aa: CASSLDTFSGSSTDTQYF
j_call: TRBJ2-4; d_call: TRBD1; v_call: TRBV29-1; clone_size: NA; cdr3_length: 13; cdr3_nt: TGCAGCGTCGAACAGGGGGCTCAAAACATTCAGTACTTC; cdr3_aa: CSVEQGAQNIQYF